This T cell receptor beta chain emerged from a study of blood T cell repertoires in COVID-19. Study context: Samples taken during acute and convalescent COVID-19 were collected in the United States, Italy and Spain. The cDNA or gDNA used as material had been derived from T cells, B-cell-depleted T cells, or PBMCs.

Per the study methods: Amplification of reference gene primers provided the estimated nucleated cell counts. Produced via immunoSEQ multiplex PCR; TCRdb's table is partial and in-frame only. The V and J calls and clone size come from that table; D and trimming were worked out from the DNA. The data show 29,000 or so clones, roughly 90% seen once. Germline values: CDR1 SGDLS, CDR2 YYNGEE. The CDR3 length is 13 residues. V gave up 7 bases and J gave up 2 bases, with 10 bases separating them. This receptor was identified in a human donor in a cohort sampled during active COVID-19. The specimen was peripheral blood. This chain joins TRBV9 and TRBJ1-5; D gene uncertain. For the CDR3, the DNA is TGTGCCAGCGGGCGGGGAGGCAATCAGCCCCAGCATTTT. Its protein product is CASGRGGNQPQHF.